The rows below give T cell receptor beta chains drawn from one sample of a study of blood T cell repertoires in COVID-19. Sequenced by immunoSEQ multiplex PCR; TCRdb stores in-frame clones only, minus some. The table has 100,000 or so clones, approximately 72% seen once. Source material: peripheral blood. Source of these receptors: a woman in her 70s with acute or convalescent COVID-19. The conserved cysteine and the conserved F or W are not part of the CDR3 here.

TRBV29-1,SVTWGREDQPQH
TRBV19,ASSIDPRGQEISLLNTEAF
TRBV19,ASSNDRGWNSPLH
TRBV9,ASSVVGGGAGEQF
TRBV2,ASSDGRGRSGYT
TRBV6-2/TRBV6-3,ASSSRGWDYNEQF
TRBV24-1,ATSEPTGGSGTDTQY
TRBV5-1,ASSLGGVSGNTIY
TRBV9,ASSAGRGKNQPQH
TRBV11-2,ASSLERRDRKGTEAF
TRBV19,ASSIAGGSYEQY
TRBV7-6,ASSLQGADEQY
TRBV6-5,ASAKPRVGSYGYT
TRBV10-3,ATGDRNTEAF
TRBV5-6,ASSPRGQGKAYGYT
TRBV28,ASMVSDASGNTIY
TRBV29-1,SVVPRGLGNTEAF